In this sample, the clone carrying this TCR beta chain turned up a few times. TCRdb recomputed calls from the 5' RACE reads with MiXCR, one row per CDR3 protein. The sample has about 320,000 distinct CDR3 sequences, about 10% seen once. The sample originates from a study of T cells after yellow fever vaccination. About the study: Preparing low-cell-number fractions relied on SMART-Seq v4 Ultra Low Input.

The CDR3 length is 15 residues. V was pared by 5 bases and J by 1 base, with 14 bases between. Sequenced material: CD4+ T cells sorted from PBMCs, taken 45 days after the yellow fever booster vaccination. This sequence joins TRBV12-3 or TRBV12-4 and TRBJ1-1, with D tentatively TRBD1 (6 bases). The source of this sequence is a man between 18 and 35 years old who received the YFV17D yellow fever vaccine. This CDR3 is CASSRNQGGNTEAFF. The CDR3 nucleotides read TGTGCCAGCAGTCGCAATCAAGGGGGGAACACTGAAGCTTTCTTT.